The 31 T cell receptor beta chains listed next were all sequenced from one sample in a study of T cells in Graves' hyperthyroidism and ophthalmopathy. Template material for amplifying TCR beta CDR3 regions consisted of RNA transcripts. The TCR CDR3 was amplified in a first-round RT-PCR using the HTBI primer set. TCRdb called the multiplex PCR reads again in MiXCR, with one record for every CDR3 protein. The repertoire holds 450,000 to 600,000 distinct CDR3 sequences, just under 20% seen once, with approximately 48% in the top ten. Sequencing was done on a sample of blood. These receptors originate from a man aged 40-49 years with Graves' ophthalmopathy.

The J gene is TRBJ2-3, the V gene TRBV5-1; 9 nucleotides align to TRBD2. CDR3 size: 16 residues. Germline CDR1 SGHRS, CDR2 YFSETQ. V gave up 4 bases and J gave up 1 base; unmatched junction bases: 7. As DNA, the CDR3 is TGCGCCAGCAGCCCCAAAGTAGCGGGGGGCACAGATACGCAGTATTTT. Translated: CASSPKVAGGTDTQYF. Drawing the rest from reference TRBV5-1 and TRBJ2-3, the complete variable domain is KAGVTQTPRYLIKTRGQQVTLSCSPISGHRSVSWYQQTPGQGLQFLFEYFSETQRNKGNFPGRFSGRQFSNSRSEMNVSTLELGDSALYLCASSPKVAGGTDTQYFGPGTRLTVL.

The V call is TRBV16, the J call TRBJ1-1; tentatively, D is TRBD1 (5 bases). V shed 8 bases and J shed 1 base, with 11 bases lying between them. This CDR3 contains 13 residues. CDR1 and CDR2 (germline): KGHSY, FQNENV. The CDR3 DNA follows: TGTGCCAGCGGCCCTCAGGGGAACACTGAAGCTTTCTTT. Translating it yields CASGPQGNTEAFF.

This clonotype was seen repeatedly, ten times or more. The rearrangement joins TRBV3-1 to TRBJ2-2; D remains ambiguous. The CDR3 is made up of 13 amino acids. The V gene lost 1 base and the J gene lost 4 bases, with 4 bases spanning the gap. The germline CDR1 and CDR2 sequences are LGHDT and YNNKEL (reference sequence). CDR3 protein: CASSQAGTGELFF. For the CDR3, the DNA is TGTGCCAGCAGCCAAGCAGGCACCGGGGAGCTGTTTTTT.

This clonotype has at least ten counts. The rearrangement uses TRBV9 and TRBJ1-1; D call uncertain. CDR3 length equals 16 residues. Germline V gene sequence: CDR1 SGDLS, CDR2 YYNGEE. The V and J ends lost 0 bases and 1 base respectively, with 13 bases between them. This CDR3 is CASSVEGVWGNTEAFF. In nucleotides, the CDR3 is TGTGCCAGCAGCGTAGAAGGTGTATGGGGGAACACTGAAGCTTTCTTT. Full variable domain (rest looked up from reference TRBV9 and TRBJ1-1): DSGVTQTPKHLITATGQRVTLRCSPRSGDLSVYWYQQSLDQGLQFLIQYYNGEERAKGNILERFSAQQFPDLHSELNLSSLELGDSALYFCASSVEGVWGNTEAFFGQGTRLTVV.

A few counts support this clonotype. V usage is TRBV4-3 and J usage is TRBJ2-6; 9 bases are a match to TRBD1. The CDR3 loop spans 18 amino acids. CDR1 and CDR2 from the germline V gene are LGHNA and YSLEER. The ends lost 4 bases at V and 0 bases at J; junction bases unmatched: 7. CDR3 nucleotides: TGCGCCAGCAGCCCCCGGGACAGGGAAAGCTCTGGGGCCAACGTCCTGACTTTC. This sequence encodes CASSPRDRESSGANVLTF.

This clonotype was counted only a few times. V usage is TRBV6-1 and J usage is TRBJ2-7; no reliable D call. With 5 bases removed from V and 7 bases from J, the gap between germline ends came to 15 bases. Germline assignment: CDR1 MNHNS and CDR2 SASEGT. The CDR3 has 13 residues. CDR3 in amino acids: CASSRPGPREQYF. The CDR3 DNA sequence: TGTGCCAGCAGTCGACCCGGGCCTCGGGAGCAGTACTTC.

The table lists this clonotype with a few counts. The chain uses TRBV10-3 and TRBJ2-2; TRBD2 matches 13 bases. Germline trimming cut 7 bases from V and 0 bases from J; bases unmatched to any gene: 2. CDR3 length: 16 residues. Germline assignment: CDR1 ENHRY and CDR2 SYGVKD. CDR3 loop: CAITGLAGANTGELFF. The CDR3 DNA sequence: TGTGCCATCACCGGACTAGCGGGAGCGAACACCGGGGAGCTGTTTTTT.

The rearrangement uses TRBV10-3 and TRBJ1-3; D is undetermined. V gave up 3 bases and J gave up 0 bases, with 6 bases separating them. The V gene's germline CDR1 is ENHRY and CDR2 SYGVKD. This CDR3 is built from 14 residues. The CDR3 protein is CAISDESSGNTIYF. As DNA, the CDR3 is TGTGCCATCAGTGACGAGAGCTCTGGAAACACCATATATTTT.

This clonotype was counted many times. The chain has TRBV27 and TRBJ1-2, with a weak D call TRBD1 (5 bases). Trimming removed 4 bases from V and 1 base from J, with 10 bases in between. The CDR3 contains 14 residues. Germline-derived CDR1 and CDR2 are MNHEY and SMNVEV (reference sequence). CDR3 region: CASSWGRDNYGYTF. CDR3 in DNA: TGTGCCAGCAGTTGGGGCAGGGATAACTATGGCTACACCTTC.

This rearrangement joins TRBV30 to TRBJ1-5; 7 bases agree with TRBD1. From germline, CDR1 is GTSNPN and CDR2 SVGIG (reference sequence). J was trimmed by 3 bases and V by 2 bases; bases with no gene match: 7. This CDR3 spans 15 amino acids. The chain's CDR3 is CAWSTGTAINQPQHF. In nucleotides, the CDR3 is TGTGCCTGGAGTACCGGGACAGCTATCAATCAGCCCCAGCATTTT.

V gene TRBV20-1 combines with J gene TRBJ1-6; D is unresolved. V lost 5 bases, J lost 9 bases, and 32 bases lay in between. The germline CDR1 and CDR2 sequences are DFQATT and SNEGSKA (reference sequence). The CDR3 is 19 residues long. CDR3 in amino acids: CSARPFWVETLGNSSPLHF. The CDR3 nucleotides are TGCAGTGCTCGTCCCTTTTGGGTTGAAACTTTAGGGAATAGTTCACCCCTCCACTTT.

The table lists this clonotype with a few counts. The chain uses TRBV6-1 and TRBJ1-6; TRBD1 aligns across 7 bases. The trim removed 7 bases at V and 5 bases at J, leaving 11 bases unmatched. CDR1 and CDR2 from the germline V gene are MNHNS and SASEGT. CDR3 length: 16 residues. CDR3 protein: CASNPPGGSHNSPLHF. Here the CDR3 DNA reads TGTGCCAGCAACCCTCCAGGGGGATCTCATAATTCACCCCTCCACTTT.

This clonotype appeared many times. The V gene is TRBV13, the J gene TRBJ2-3, with 8 positions matching TRBD2. Germline loops: CDR1 PRHDT, CDR2 FYEKMQ (reference sequence). Trimming cost V 0 bases and J 5 bases; bases outside gene matches: 4. CDR3 size: 15 residues. The DNA of the CDR3 is TGTGCCAGCAGCTTAGGCGGGAGGGCCGTAGATACGCAGTATTTT. Its translation is CASSLGGRAVDTQYF.

This rearrangement joins TRBV7-2 to TRBJ1-5; 8 nucleotides agree with TRBD1. CDR1 is SGHTA and CDR2 is FQGNSA in the germline V gene. V dropped 1 base and J dropped 4; count of bases not matched to a gene: 3. The CDR3 length is 15 residues. The CDR3 spells CASSLDTGGNQPQHF. Here the CDR3 DNA reads TGTGCCAGCAGCTTAGATACAGGGGGGAATCAGCCCCAGCATTTT.

The gene calls are TRBV7-9 and TRBJ2-2; TRBD2 aligns across 8 bases. After removal of 6 bases from V and 4 bases from J, the junction contained 10 bases not matched to a gene. In germline, CDR1 is SEHNR, CDR2 FQNEAQ (reference sequence). The CDR3 loop spans 16 amino acids. The CDR3 sequence: CASRTPGGPSTGELFF. As DNA, the CDR3 is TGTGCCAGCAGAACTCCGGGGGGGCCTAGCACCGGGGAGCTGTTTTTT.

The rearrangement uses TRBV9 and TRBJ2-7; either TRBD1 or TRBD2 may supply D (5 bases each). The CDR3 loop spans 14 amino acids. CDR1 SGDLS and CDR2 YYNGEE come from the germline V gene. V lost 1 base and J 3 bases, leaving 11 bases between the germline ends. In DNA form, the CDR3 reads TGTGCCAGCAGCGTATCTGAGGGGAACTACGAGCAGTACTTC. Encoded protein: CASSVSEGNYEQYF.

This clonotype has more than one count but fewer than ten. This chain uses TRBV7-8 with TRBJ2-7; D is perhaps TRBD1 (5 bases). Germline V gives CDR1 SGHVS, CDR2 FQNEAQ. This CDR3 spans 13 amino acids. V was shortened by 1 base and J by 4 bases, with 8 bases between the two germline ends. CDR3 loop: CASSLGQQYEQYF. DNA for the CDR3: TGTGCCAGCAGCTTAGGACAGCAGTACGAGCAGTACTTC.

At least ten counts were recorded for this clonotype. The rearrangement uses TRBV3-1 and TRBJ1-4, with unresolved D. The CDR3 totals 17 residues. V was trimmed by 6 bases and J by 7 bases, leaving 24 bases between them. Germline CDR1 reads LGHDT; CDR2 reads YNNKEL (reference sequence). CDR3 sequence: CASSITWAQVQVEKLFF. The CDR3 DNA reads TGTGCCAGCAGTATTACTTGGGCCCAGGTTCAGGTTGAAAAACTGTTTTTT.

The chain recombines TRBV6-2 or TRBV6-3 with TRBJ2-1, with 8 bases matching TRBD2. V was clipped by 0 bases and J by 8 bases; unmatched bases: 21. Per germline, CDR1 MNHEY and CDR2 SVGEGT. The CDR3 covers 20 residues. The CDR3 reads CASSYSIRPGGSGKEYEQFF. The DNA of the CDR3 is TGTGCCAGCAGTTACTCGATACGGCCCGGGGGTAGCGGGAAGGAATATGAGCAGTTCTTC.

The V and J genes are TRBV5-8 and TRBJ1-1; 8 nucleotides agree with TRBD1. Unmatched junction bases numbered 5, after V lost 3 bases and J lost 1 base. The CDR3 is made up of 15 amino acids. Germline CDR1 is SGHTS and CDR2 is YDEGEE. The CDR3 is CASSYGQGWNTEAFF. The CDR3 DNA sequence: TGTGCCAGCAGCTACGGACAGGGCTGGAACACTGAAGCTTTCTTT.

This chain joins TRBV15 and TRBJ2-1, with D unclear. CDR1 is LNHNV, CDR2 YYDKDF, per germline (reference sequence). V lost 1 base to trimming and J lost 3 bases, with 7 bases between them. The CDR3 extends over 14 amino acids. CDR3 sequence: CATSRGGVYNEQFF. CDR3 bases: TGTGCCACCAGCAGAGGTGGAGTCTACAATGAGCAGTTCTTC.

This clonotype was counted many times. The CDR3 bases are TGCAGTGCTGCAGCAGGAAGGGCCCTCTCTGGAAACACCATATATTTT. It yields the protein CSAAAGRALSGNTIYF. This rearrangement joins TRBV20-1 to TRBJ1-3; D uncertain. Germline assignment: CDR1 DFQATT and CDR2 SNEGSKA (reference sequence). This CDR3 comprises 16 residues. Trimming took off 5 bases at V and 0 bases at J, with 17 bases between the two ends.

The sample holds many counts of this clonotype. The chain carries TRBV19 and TRBJ1-1; D gene unclear. The CDR3 extends over 13 amino acids. Germline CDR1 is LNHDA and CDR2 is SQIVND (reference sequence). Trimming left V 7 bases short and J 4 bases short, with 13 bases between. The CDR3 is CASNWVMGTEAFF. In DNA, the CDR3 is TGTGCCAGTAATTGGGTAATGGGCACTGAAGCTTTCTTT. The complete variable domain, with remaining parts taken from reference TRBV19 and TRBJ1-1, reads DGGITQSPKYLFRKEGQNVTLSCEQNLNHDAMYWYRQDPGQGLRLIYYSQIVNDFQKGDIAEGYSVSREKKESFPLTVTSAQKNPTAFYLCASNWVMGTEAFFGQGTRLTVV.

This clonotype was observed a few times. The chain recombines TRBV20-1 with TRBJ2-2; D tentatively reads TRBD1 or TRBD2 (7 bases each). Germline assignment: CDR1 DFQATT and CDR2 SNEGSKA (reference sequence). Trimming took off 6 bases at V and 0 bases at J, with 11 bases between the two ends. This CDR3 has 14 residues. The CDR3 DNA sequence: TGCAGTGCAGCGGGACAGCCGAACACCGGGGAGCTGTTTTTT. Translating gives CSAAGQPNTGELFF.

The V and J genes are TRBV7-3 and TRBJ1-1, with a tentative D call TRBD1 (6 bases). Germline CDR1 and CDR2: SGHTA and FQGTGA. Trimming removed 3 bases from V and 1 base from J, with 15 bases in between. The CDR3 contains 16 residues. The CDR3 loop is CASSFGLGAGNTEAFF. DNA of the CDR3: TGTGCCAGCAGCTTCGGTCTGGGGGCGGGGAACACTGAAGCTTTCTTT.

The rearrangement links TRBV28 to TRBJ2-2; 10 positions agree with TRBD2. The CDR3 sequence is 16 residues long. Germline trimming cut 3 bases from V and 3 bases from J; bases unmatched to any gene: 4. Germline CDR1 and CDR2: MDHEN and SYDVKM. CDR3 DNA: TGTGCCAGCAGTTTTTTCCTAGCGGGAGACACCGGGGAGCTGTTTTTT. Translating it yields CASSFFLAGDTGELFF. The full variable domain, in which reference TRBV28 and TRBJ2-2 provide the parts outside the CDR3, is DVKVTQSSRYLVKRTGEKVFLECVQDMDHENMFWYRQDPGLGLRLIYFSYDVKMKEKGDIPEGYSVSREKKERFSLILESASTNQTSMYLCASSFFLAGDTGELFFGEGSRLTVL.

A few counts support this clonotype. The chain joins TRBV7-2 to TRBJ2-2; 15 bases agree with TRBD2. With V trimmed by 3 bases and J by 1 base, 3 bases remained unmatched. CDR3 length: 18 residues. Germline-derived CDR1 and CDR2 are SGHTA and FQGNSA. The CDR3 nucleotides are TGTGCCAGCAGCTTCGGACTAGCGGGGGGGCTGAACACCGGGGAGCTGTTTTTT. Protein product: CASSFGLAGGLNTGELFF.

This clonotype was recorded at least ten times. This chain connects TRBV12-3 or TRBV12-4 to TRBJ1-1; D is perhaps TRBD1 (6 bases). V was cut by 6 bases and J by 7 bases, with 12 bases left in between. The CDR3 totals 12 residues. The CDR3 DNA is TGTGCCAGCAGGACGGGACAAGGTGAAGCTTTCTTT. Protein sequence: CASRTGQGEAFF.

The chain uses TRBV28 and TRBJ1-3; no clear D. The CDR3 contains 14 residues. Trimming stripped 8 bases from V and 0 bases from J, with 11 bases between. From germline, CDR1 is MDHEN and CDR2 SYDVKM. CDR3 bases: TGTGCCAGCTCACGGAGCGCCTCTGGAAACACCATATATTTT. Translation: CASSRSASGNTIYF.

With regard to this clonotype: A much larger clone sits a single nucleotide away, making a read error possible. The V gene is TRBV7-2, the J gene TRBJ2-7; D might be TRBD2 (5 bases). V lost 7 bases, J lost 3 bases, and 10 bases lay in between. The CDR3 is made up of 12 amino acids. From germline, CDR1 is SGHTA and CDR2 FQGNSA. The CDR3: CASNPRDYEQYF. In DNA, the CDR3 is TGTGCCAGCAACCCTCGGGACTACGAGCAGTACTTC.

This clonotype came up many times. The genes are TRBV5-1 and TRBJ1-1, with D perhaps matching TRBD1 (6 bases). The germline CDR1 and CDR2 sequences are SGHRS and YFSETQ. The CDR3 is 17 amino acids. Between the trimmed V and J ends, which lost 3 bases and 1 base, there was a span of 19 bases. This CDR3 reads CASSWTFRGRRNTEAFF. CDR3 coding DNA: TGCGCCAGCAGCTGGACCTTTCGGGGGCGACGGAACACTGAAGCTTTCTTT. The full variable domain, its missing parts supplied by reference TRBV5-1 and TRBJ1-1, is KAGVTQTPRYLIKTRGQQVTLSCSPISGHRSVSWYQQTPGQGLQFLFEYFSETQRNKGNFPGRFSGRQFSNSRSEMNVSTLELGDSALYLCASSWTFRGRRNTEAFFGQGTRLTVV.